The source of this T cell receptor beta chain is a study of blood T cell repertoires in COVID-19. Turning to the study itself: Specimens from acute and convalescent COVID-19 originated in the United States, Italy and Spain. The analysed material was cDNA or gDNA that came from T cells, B-cell-depleted T cells, or PBMCs.

TCRdb's copy holds only in-frame clones and misses some; the assay was immunoSEQ multiplex PCR. The data show 200,000 to 250,000 clones, about nine tenths seen once. Adults between roughly 18 and 90 years of age took part from fewer than 30 US areas. V dropped 3 bases and J dropped 0 bases, with 15 bases sitting between them. Germline CDR1 and CDR2: SNHLY and FYNNEI. The CDR3 is 17 amino acids. The sequenced sample was PBMCs or T cells enriched from blood (not recorded which). This clonotype originated in a woman in her thirties or forties with acute COVID-19. This rearrangement joins TRBV2 to TRBJ1-5; D is undetermined. CDR3 protein: CASSDLAGSHSNQPQHF. The DNA for the CDR3 is TGTGCCAGCAGTGATCTTGCGGGGAGTCATAGCAATCAGCCCCAGCATTTT.